One sample yielded the 18 T cell receptor beta chains listed below, sequenced in a study of cytomegalovirus exposure and HLA in healthy donors. PCR used 60 Vbeta primers and 13 Jbeta primers. Some clones are missing from TCRdb's copy, which holds only in-frame ones; the method was immunoSEQ multiplex PCR. The table lists 150,000 to 200,000 clones, about 65% of them singletons. The material sequenced was PBMCs. These receptor sequences come from a man between 35 and 55 years old in good health and CMV-seropositive.

This clone was counted a few times. V usage is TRBV25-1 and J usage is TRBJ2-7; 11 bases line up with TRBD2. The CDR3 covers 14 residues. Trimming took 9 bases from V and 4 from J; bases not matched to a gene: 8. Germline-derived CDR1 and CDR2 are MGHDK and SYGVNS. In nucleotides, the CDR3 is TGTGCCAGTAGGGATTCTAGCGGGGGGTACGAGCAGTACTTC. Its translation is CASRDSSGGYEQYF.

The chain employs TRBV7-6 and TRBJ1-1, with D maybe TRBD1 (6 bases). Germline V gene sequence: CDR1 SGHVS, CDR2 FNYEAQ. V was trimmed by 3 bases and J by 3 bases, leaving 11 bases between them. This CDR3 has 14 residues. DNA of the CDR3: TGTGCCAGCAGCTTTGGACAGCAGGACACTGAAGCTTTCTTT. It translates to CASSFGQQDTEAFF.

The genes are TRBV30 and TRBJ2-3; D call uncertain. Between the trimmed V and J ends, which lost 0 bases and 6 bases, there was a span of 10 bases. Germline lookup yields CDR1 GTSNPN and CDR2 SVGIG (reference sequence). The CDR3 consists of 13 residues. The CDR3 bases are TGTGCCTGGAGTGTTGGCACCTGGGATACGCAGTATTTT. It is translated as CAWSVGTWDTQYF.

This clone was picked up a small number of times. The sample carries other DNA sequences with the same CDR3. The chain combines TRBV27 with TRBJ1-1, with 7 positions matching TRBD1. CDR3 length equals 13 residues. The germline CDR1 and CDR2 sequences are MNHEY and SMNVEV (reference sequence). V dropped 6 bases and J dropped 5; count of bases not matched to a gene: 6. CDR3 in DNA: TGTGCCAGCAGCCAACAGGGGAGAACTGAAGCTTTCTTT. Its translation is CASSQQGRTEAFF.

The chain uses TRBV6-5 and TRBJ2-7; a possible D gene is TRBD1 (5 bases). CDR3 length: 14 amino acids. Germline lookup yields CDR1 MNHEY and CDR2 SVGAGI. Trimming cost V 3 bases and J 2 bases, with 11 bases left between them. This CDR3 is CASSYGTGPYEQYF. DNA of the CDR3: TGTGCCAGCAGTTATGGTACAGGACCCTACGAGCAGTACTTC.

The V and J genes are TRBV27 and TRBJ1-3; 9 bases are a match to TRBD1. There are 15 residues in the CDR3. V shed 5 bases, J shed 2 bases, and the junction held 4 bases outside the gene matches. Germline-derived CDR1 and CDR2 are MNHEY and SMNVEV (reference sequence). CDR3: CASSPGQGTGNTIYF. Here the CDR3 DNA reads TGTGCCAGCAGTCCTGGACAGGGGACTGGAAACACCATATATTTT.

V and J are TRBV6-1 and TRBJ2-7, with D possibly matching TRBD1 (6 bases). This CDR3 has 15 amino acids. Germline values: CDR1 MNHNS, CDR2 SASEGT. Trimming pared 7 bases from V and 3 bases from J, leaving 19 bases between. Written as DNA, the CDR3 is TGTGCCAGCACCGAACAGGGAGTCGGATACTACGAGCAGTACTTC. As protein: CASTEQGVGYYEQYF.

The sample holds many counts of this clone. The chain joins TRBV19 to TRBJ1-2; tentative D call: TRBD1 (6 bases). This CDR3 is built from 13 residues. With 7 bases removed from V and 4 bases from J, the gap between germline ends came to 13 bases. CDR1 is LNHDA, CDR2 SQIVND, per germline (reference sequence). In DNA form, the CDR3 reads TGTGCCAGTATCGGGGACATTGGCTATGGCTACACCTTC. It codes for CASIGDIGYGYTF.

The V call is TRBV19, the J call TRBJ2-3; possibly TRBD2 for D (6 bases). V lost 10 bases to trimming and J lost 4 bases, with 21 bases between them. The CDR3 is made up of 15 amino acids. The germline V gene encodes CDR1 LNHDA and CDR2 SQIVND (reference sequence). CDR3 region: CATSSPGRSADTQYF. DNA of the CDR3: TGTGCCACCAGCTCTCCGGGGAGGAGCGCAGATACGCAGTATTTT.

The sample holds a few counts of this clone. The genes are TRBV19 and TRBJ1-3; TRBD1 might be the D (6 bases). V lost 9 bases, J lost 0 bases, and 12 bases lay in between. The CDR3 totals 14 residues. Germline CDR1 is LNHDA and CDR2 is SQIVND (reference sequence). This chain's CDR3 is CASTQGSSGNTIYF. The CDR3 DNA follows: TGTGCCAGCACCCAGGGGAGCTCTGGAAACACCATATATTTT.

The genes are TRBV11-2 and TRBJ2-1, with no clear D. Germline CDR1 SGHAT, CDR2 FQNNGV. The V gene lost 6 bases and the J gene lost 6 bases, with 12 bases spanning the gap. This CDR3 is built from 13 residues. CDR3 DNA sequence: TGTGCCAGCAGAAGGCCGCCTAGCAATGAGCAGTTCTTC. It specifies CASRRPPSNEQFF.

The CDR3 protein is CASSPRFEQYF. CDR3 in DNA: TGTGCCAGCAGCCCGAGATTCGAGCAGTACTTC. This chain connects TRBV7-3 to TRBJ2-7, with D unclear. The CDR3 length is 11 residues. V lost 5 bases and J 6 bases, leaving 8 bases between the germline ends. Germline CDR1 and CDR2: SGHTA and FQGTGA. Full variable domain (outside the CDR3, taken from reference TRBV7-3 and TRBJ2-7): GAGVSQTPSNKVTEKGKYVELRCDPISGHTALYWYRQSLGQGPEFLIYFQGTGAADDSGLPNDRFFAVRPEGSVSTLKIQRTERGDSAVYLCASSPRFEQYFGPGTRLTVT.

The chain joins TRBV5-6 to TRBJ2-4; 7 bases fit TRBD1. The CDR3 length is 17 residues. Germline CDR1 SGHDT, CDR2 YYEEEE. Trimming removed 2 bases from V and 0 bases from J; junction bases left unmatched: 8. The CDR3 spells CASSLPEGALAKNIQYF. The DNA for the CDR3 is TGTGCCAGCAGCTTACCTGAGGGGGCTCTAGCCAAAAACATTCAGTACTTC.

In this sample, this clone turned up once. The rearrangement joins TRBV6-5 to TRBJ1-2; D gene ambiguous. Between the trimmed V and J ends, which lost 5 bases and 8 bases, there was a span of 15 bases. The V gene's germline CDR1 is MNHEY and CDR2 SVGAGI. The CDR3 sequence is 13 residues long. The CDR3, as DNA: TGTGCCAGCAGTCGATCCACGAGTTGGGGCTACACCTTC. This translates into CASSRSTSWGYTF.

The gene calls are TRBV27 and TRBJ2-7, with 9 nucleotides matching TRBD1. In germline, CDR1 is MNHEY, CDR2 SMNVEV (reference sequence). V lost 6 bases and J lost 4; bases outside the gene matches: 4. The length of the CDR3 is 13 residues. CDR3 sequence: CASSPGQGYEQYF. The CDR3 coding sequence is TGTGCCAGCAGCCCGGGACAGGGATACGAGCAGTACTTC.

This rearrangement joins TRBV9 to TRBJ2-5; TRBD2 matches at 7 bases. Unmatched junction bases numbered 17, after V lost 4 bases and J lost 5 bases. Germline lookup yields CDR1 SGDLS and CDR2 YYNGEE. The CDR3 has 17 amino acids. The CDR3 DNA reads as TGTGCCAGCAGCCGCTCCCCGGCCGGCAGGGAGGGGGAGACCCAGTACTTC. This gives the protein CASSRSPAGREGETQYF.

The J gene is TRBJ1-4, the V gene TRBV6-1, with a tentative D call TRBD1 (6 bases). The germline gives CDR1 MNHNS, CDR2 SASEGT. Deletions cut 7 bases from V and 6 bases from J, with 18 bases between. There are 15 residues in the CDR3. CDR3 residues: CASNRSGQPYEKLFF. Here the CDR3 DNA reads TGTGCCAGCAATCGGTCCGGACAGCCCTATGAAAAACTGTTTTTT.

The gene calls are TRBV9 and TRBJ2-1; 9 bases are shared with TRBD2. The CDR3 runs to 16 residues. Germline V gene lookup returns CDR1 SGDLS and CDR2 YYNGEE. The ends lost 6 bases at V and 0 bases at J; junction bases unmatched: 7. The CDR3 DNA sequence: TGTGCCAGCACTAGCGGGGCACATAGCTCCTACAATGAGCAGTTCTTC. Translated, it gives CASTSGAHSSYNEQFF. Based on the CDR3 plus reference TRBV9 and TRBJ2-1, the full variable domain is DSGVTQTPKHLITATGQRVTLRCSPRSGDLSVYWYQQSLDQGLQFLIQYYNGEERAKGNILERFSAQQFPDLHSELNLSSLELGDSALYFCASTSGAHSSYNEQFFGPGTRLTVL.